This T cell receptor beta chain was obtained from a study of T cells in Graves' hyperthyroidism and ophthalmopathy. Amplified TCR beta CDR3 regions derived from RNA transcripts. The HTBI set primed first-round TCR CDR3 RT-PCR. TCRdb analysed the multiplex PCR reads with MiXCR anew, one entry per CDR3 protein. The profile covers 640,000 or so distinct CDR3 sequences, with 14% appearing a single time and over 6% taken by the ten largest. For this clonotype: Its target is not known.

Diagnoses used clinical symptoms, serum thyroxine and TRAb, thyroid ultrasound and orbital computed tomography. Germline loops: CDR1 KGHSH, CDR2 LQKENI. V was shortened by 3 bases and J by 1 base, with 11 bases between the two germline ends. The CDR3 length is 15 residues. Study results and caveats: Separation of ophthalmopathy from stable hyperthyroidism was achieved by a 13 V-J model.

Material: blood. The chain uses TRBV18 and TRBJ2-3; D may be TRBD1 (6 bases). The receptor was derived from a young woman with Graves' ophthalmopathy. As DNA, the CDR3 is TGTGCCAGCTCACCTCCGGGACAACGCACAGATACGCAGTATTTT. Amino acids: CASSPPGQRTDTQYF.